This T cell receptor beta chain originates from a study of T cell responses to AZD1222 COVID-19 vaccine. Profiling relied on immunoSEQ multiplex PCR, and the TCRdb table lists in-frame clones only, not all of them. The sample has almost 55,000 clones, about 81% seen once. CDR1 is LGHDT and CDR2 is YNNKEL in the germline V gene (reference sequence). CDR3 length equals 17 residues. V shed 1 base and J 3 bases; nucleotides not matched to a gene: 7. Study conclusions and caveats: Clonal diversity was possibly underestimated, and white British individuals and females predominated among donors. Once two AZD1222 doses were given, Spike-specific TCR breadth and depth went up. Researchers took repertoire samples only after the peak T cell response had come. Vaccine-related CD4 TCRs covered spike, predominating at 160-218 and 743-854.

Turning to this clone: Its antigen remains unidentified.

The sequence came from an adult in good health. This material consisted of peripheral blood, taken on day 0 of AZD1222 vaccination. J is TRBJ2-2 and V is TRBV3-1 (or the pseudogene TRBV3-2); 8 bases are a match to TRBD2. CDR3 sequence (DNA): TGTGCCAGCAGCCAAGGGTTAGCGGGACGGGACACCGGGGAGCTGTTTTTT. This codes for CASSQGLAGRDTGELFF.